A selection of T cell receptor beta chains follows, all from one sample in a study of PD-1 blockade in classical Hodgkin lymphoma. Profiling relied on immunoSEQ multiplex PCR, and the TCRdb table lists in-frame clones only, not all of them. The sample has about 22,000 clones; approximately 94% are singletons. Sequencing was performed on peripheral blood mononuclear cells (PBMCs). The receptors come from a human donor with classical Hodgkin lymphoma. CDR3s include the opening cysteine and the closing phenylalanine or tryptophan. The order of the fields is V gene, clone size, J gene, D gene, CDR3 protein, CDR3 DNA. A D gene is named only where the DNA matches it firmly. A clone size is listed for some rows: how often the clone was seen (once, few, many), or a class if it is expanded.

V: TRBV11-2
size: NA
J: TRBJ1-5
D: NA
CDR3: CASSSDNSNQPQHF
DNA: TGTGCCAGCAGCTCAGACAATAGCAATCAGCCCCAGCATTTT

V: TRBV27
size: NA
J: TRBJ2-1
D: TRBD1
CDR3: CASSLPGQGAGYEQFF
DNA: TGTGCCAGCAGTTTACCTGGACAGGGGGCAGGGTATGAGCAGTTCTTC

V: TRBV5-1
size: NA
J: TRBJ1-4
D: TRBD1
CDR3: CASSLGQGGEKLFF
DNA: TGCGCCAGCAGCCTGGGACAGGGCGGTGAAAAACTGTTTTTT

V: TRBV29-1
size: NA
J: TRBJ2-3
D: TRBD1
CDR3: CSVAKGGQVYF
DNA: TGCAGCGTGGCTAAAGGGGGCCAGGTGTATTTT

V: TRBV5-4
size: NA
J: TRBJ2-5
D: NA
CDR3: CASSFSVQETQYF
DNA: TGTGCCAGCAGCTTTTCGGTCCAAGAGACCCAGTACTTC

V: TRBV7-2
size: once
J: TRBJ1-6
D: NA
CDR3: CASSERQVHNSPLHF
DNA: TGTGCCAGCAGCGAACGACAGGTCCATAATTCACCCCTCCACTTT

V: TRBV6-6
size: few
J: TRBJ1-5
D: TRBD1
CDR3: CASSYTDRAGQPQHF
DNA: TGTGCCAGCAGTTACACGGACAGGGCCGGACAGCCCCAGCATTTT

V: TRBV19
size: once
J: TRBJ1-2
D: TRBD1
CDR3: CASTPMGQLSGYTF
DNA: TGTGCCAGTACCCCAATGGGACAGCTAAGCGGCTACACCTTC

V: TRBV27
size: NA
J: TRBJ2-7
D: TRBD2
CDR3: CASSLSGSFFARLASSQYF
DNA: TGTGCCAGCAGTTTATCCGGTTCTTTCTTTGCTCGACTAGCGTCCTCGCAGTACTTC

V: TRBV7-2
size: once
J: TRBJ1-3
D: NA
CDR3: CASSLLLGVAGNTIYF
DNA: TGTGCCAGCAGCCTATTGCTAGGGGTTGCTGGAAACACCATATATTTT

V: TRBV5-4
size: NA
J: TRBJ1-2
D: TRBD1
CDR3: CASSLDRGWYGYTF
DNA: TGTGCCAGCAGCCTGGACAGGGGGTGGTATGGCTACACCTTC

V: TRBV7-9
size: NA
J: TRBJ2-5
D: NA
CDR3: CASSPGTGRETQYF
DNA: TGTGCCAGCAGCCCAGGGACGGGAAGGGAGACCCAGTACTTC

V: TRBV7-2
size: NA
J: TRBJ2-5
D: TRBD1
CDR3: CASSFHSGGGQREETQYF
DNA: TGTGCCAGCAGCTTCCATTCAGGGGGCGGCCAAAGGGAAGAGACCCAGTACTTC

V: TRBV7-6
size: NA
J: TRBJ1-4
D: NA
CDR3: CASSSLSHEKLFF
DNA: TGTGCCAGCAGCTCCCTGAGTCATGAAAAACTGTTTTTT

V: TRBV7-2
size: NA
J: TRBJ1-1
D: TRBD1
CDR3: CASDSQGGSNTEAFF
DNA: TGTGCCAGCGATTCACAGGGGGGGTCTAACACTGAAGCTTTCTTT

V: TRBV28
size: NA
J: TRBJ2-3
D: NA
CDR3: CASSLRSLSGPHSTDTQYF
DNA: TGTGCCAGCAGTTTGCGAAGTTTATCAGGTCCACATAGCACAGATACGCAGTATTTT

V: TRBV6-5
size: NA
J: TRBJ2-1
D: NA
CDR3: CASSGGTALYNEQFF
DNA: TGTGCCAGCAGTGGGGGGACTGCCTTGTACAATGAGCAGTTCTTC

V: TRBV6-1
size: NA
J: TRBJ1-5
D: NA
CDR3: CASSEIHRGGSNQPQHF
DNA: TGTGCCAGCAGTGAAATCCACCGGGGGGGGTCCAATCAGCCCCAGCATTTT

V: TRBV2
size: NA
J: TRBJ1-5
D: TRBD1
CDR3: CASSGTGKSQPQHF
DNA: TGTGCCAGCAGCGGGACAGGGAAGAGTCAGCCCCAGCATTTT

V: TRBV28
size: NA
J: TRBJ1-2
D: NA
CDR3: CATKSGGSNYGYTF
DNA: TGTGCCACCAAATCAGGTGGCAGTAACTATGGCTACACCTTC

V: TRBV7-2
size: NA
J: TRBJ1-2
D: NA
CDR3: CASSLGGTGLNYGYTF
DNA: TGTGCCAGCAGCTTAGGTGGGACCGGGCTTAACTATGGCTACACCTTC

V: TRBV2
size: NA
J: TRBJ1-3
D: NA
CDR3: CASNQGPSGNTIYF
DNA: TGTGCCAGCAATCAGGGACCCTCTGGAAACACCATATATTTT